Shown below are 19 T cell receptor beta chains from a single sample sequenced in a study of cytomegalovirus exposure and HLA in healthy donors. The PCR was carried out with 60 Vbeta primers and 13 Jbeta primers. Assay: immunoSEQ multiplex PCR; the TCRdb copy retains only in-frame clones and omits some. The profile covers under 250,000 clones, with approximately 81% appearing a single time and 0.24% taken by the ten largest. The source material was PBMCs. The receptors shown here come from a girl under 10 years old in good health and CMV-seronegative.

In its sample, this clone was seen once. CDR3 DNA: TGTGCCAGCAGCAAGGGACTCTTCTCTGGAAACACCATATATTTT. Protein: CASSKGLFSGNTIYF. This chain joins TRBV7-2 and TRBJ1-3, with D possibly TRBD1 on 5 matching bases. The germline V and J ends were trimmed by 5 bases and 0 bases, with 11 bases remaining between them. Germline V gene data show CDR1 as SGHTA and CDR2 as FQGNSA. This CDR3 is 15 amino acids long. Full variable domain (outside the CDR3, taken from reference TRBV7-2 and TRBJ1-3): GAGVSQSPSNKVTEKGKDVELRCDPISGHTALYWYRQSLGQGLEFLIYFQGNSAPDKSGLPSDRFSAERTGGSVSTLTIQRTQQEDSAVYLCASSKGLFSGNTIYFGEGSWLTVV.

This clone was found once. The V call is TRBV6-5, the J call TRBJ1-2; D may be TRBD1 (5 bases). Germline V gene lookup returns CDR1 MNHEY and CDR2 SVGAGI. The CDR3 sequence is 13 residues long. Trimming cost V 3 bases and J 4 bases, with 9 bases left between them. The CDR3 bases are TGTGCCAGCAGTTATTCAGGGCGCTATGGCTACACCTTC. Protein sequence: CASSYSGRYGYTF.

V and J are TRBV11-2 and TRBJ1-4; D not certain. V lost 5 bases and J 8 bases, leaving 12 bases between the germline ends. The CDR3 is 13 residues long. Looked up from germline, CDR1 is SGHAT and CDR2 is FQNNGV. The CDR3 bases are TGTGCCAGCAGCCCGGGTCTTACAGAAAAACTGTTTTTT. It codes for CASSPGLTEKLFF.

The CDR3 DNA follows: TGCGCCAGCAGGGACAGGGCGAATCAGCCCCAGCATTTT. Its protein is CASRDRANQPQHF. V is TRBV10-2 and J is TRBJ1-5; 8 nucleotides align to TRBD1. The CDR3 has 13 amino acids. Germline V gene lookup returns CDR1 WSHSY and CDR2 SAAADI. J gave up 4 bases and V 6 bases, and 2 bases lay outside the gene matches.

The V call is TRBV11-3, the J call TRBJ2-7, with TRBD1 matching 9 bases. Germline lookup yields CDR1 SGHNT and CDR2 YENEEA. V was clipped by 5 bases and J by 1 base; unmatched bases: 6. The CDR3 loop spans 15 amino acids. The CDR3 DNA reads TGTGCCAGCAGCCTAGGACAGGGGAGATCCTACGAGCAGTACTTC. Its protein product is CASSLGQGRSYEQYF. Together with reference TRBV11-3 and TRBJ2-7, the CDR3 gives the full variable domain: EAGVVQSPRYKIIEKKQPVAFWCNPISGHNTLYWYLQNLGQGPELLIRYENEEAVDDSQLPKDRFSAERLKGVDSTLKIQPAELGDSAVYLCASSLGQGRSYEQYFGPGTRLTVT.

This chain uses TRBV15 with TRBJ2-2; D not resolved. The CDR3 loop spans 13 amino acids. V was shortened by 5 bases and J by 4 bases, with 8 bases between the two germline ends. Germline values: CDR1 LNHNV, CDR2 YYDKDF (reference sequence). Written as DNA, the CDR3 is TGTGCCACCAGCCCCTCAGGCACCGGGGAGCTGTTTTTT. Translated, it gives CATSPSGTGELFF.

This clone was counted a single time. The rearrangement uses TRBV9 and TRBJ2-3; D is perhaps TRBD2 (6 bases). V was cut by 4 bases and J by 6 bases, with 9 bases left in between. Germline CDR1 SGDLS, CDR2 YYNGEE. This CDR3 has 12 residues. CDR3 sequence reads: CASSPSGDTQYF. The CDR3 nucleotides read TGTGCCAGCAGCCCGAGCGGGGATACGCAGTATTTT.

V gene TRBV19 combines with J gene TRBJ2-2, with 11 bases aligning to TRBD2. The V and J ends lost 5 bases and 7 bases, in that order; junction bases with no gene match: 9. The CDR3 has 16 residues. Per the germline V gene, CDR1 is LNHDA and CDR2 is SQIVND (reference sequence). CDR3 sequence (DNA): TGTGCCAGTAGTCTAACTAGCGGGGGAGGGAGCGGGGAGCTGTTTTTT. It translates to CASSLTSGGGSGELFF.

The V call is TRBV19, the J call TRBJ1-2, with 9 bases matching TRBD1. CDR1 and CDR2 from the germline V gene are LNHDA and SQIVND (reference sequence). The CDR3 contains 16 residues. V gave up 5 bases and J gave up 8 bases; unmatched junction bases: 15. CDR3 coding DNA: TGTGCCAGTAGTTTTGGGAGTAAACAGGGGGCGAGAGGCTACACCTTC. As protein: CASSFGSKQGARGYTF.

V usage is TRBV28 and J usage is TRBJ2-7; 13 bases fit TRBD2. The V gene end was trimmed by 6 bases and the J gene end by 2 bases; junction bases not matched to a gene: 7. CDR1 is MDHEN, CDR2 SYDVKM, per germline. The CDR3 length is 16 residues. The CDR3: CASRRPGTSGAYEQYF. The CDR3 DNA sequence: TGTGCCAGCAGGCGCCCTGGGACTAGCGGGGCCTACGAGCAGTACTTC.

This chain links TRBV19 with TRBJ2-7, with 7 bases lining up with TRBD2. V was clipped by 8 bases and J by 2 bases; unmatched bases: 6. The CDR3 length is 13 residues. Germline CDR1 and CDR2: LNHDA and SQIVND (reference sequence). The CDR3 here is CASGLSGTYEQYF. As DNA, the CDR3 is TGTGCCAGTGGACTAAGCGGGACCTACGAGCAGTACTTC.

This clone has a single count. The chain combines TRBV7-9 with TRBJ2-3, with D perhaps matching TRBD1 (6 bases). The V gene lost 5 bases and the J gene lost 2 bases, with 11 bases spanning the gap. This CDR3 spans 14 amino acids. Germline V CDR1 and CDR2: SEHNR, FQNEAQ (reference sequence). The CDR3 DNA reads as TGTGCCAGCAGCGACGACAGGTACACAGATACGCAGTATTTT. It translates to CASSDDRYTDTQYF. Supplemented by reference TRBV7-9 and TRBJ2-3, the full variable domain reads DTGVSQNPRHKITKRGQNVTFRCDPISEHNRLYWYRQTLGQGPEFLTYFQNEAQLEKSRLLSDRFSAERPKGSFSTLEIQRTEQGDSAMYLCASSDDRYTDTQYFGPGTRLTVL.

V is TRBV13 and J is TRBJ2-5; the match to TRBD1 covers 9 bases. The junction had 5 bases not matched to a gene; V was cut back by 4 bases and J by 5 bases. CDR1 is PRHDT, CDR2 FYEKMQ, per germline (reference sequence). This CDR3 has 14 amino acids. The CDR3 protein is CASSSRTGEETQYF. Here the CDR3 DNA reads TGTGCCAGCAGCTCCCGGACAGGGGAGGAGACCCAGTACTTC.

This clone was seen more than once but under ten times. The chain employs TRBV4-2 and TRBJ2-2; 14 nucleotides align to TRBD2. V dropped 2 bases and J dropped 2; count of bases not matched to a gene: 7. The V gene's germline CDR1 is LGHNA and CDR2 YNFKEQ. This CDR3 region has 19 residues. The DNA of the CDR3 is TGTGCCAGCAGCCAAAAGACCGGGACTAGCGGGGGAAACACCGGGGAGCTGTTTTTT. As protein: CASSQKTGTSGGNTGELFF.

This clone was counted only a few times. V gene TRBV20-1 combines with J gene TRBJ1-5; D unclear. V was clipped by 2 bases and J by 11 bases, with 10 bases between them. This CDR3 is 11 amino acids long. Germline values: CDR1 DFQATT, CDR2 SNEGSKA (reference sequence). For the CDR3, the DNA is TGCAGTGCTAGAAGTCCGGGGTCCCAGCATTTT. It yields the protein CSARSPGSQHF.

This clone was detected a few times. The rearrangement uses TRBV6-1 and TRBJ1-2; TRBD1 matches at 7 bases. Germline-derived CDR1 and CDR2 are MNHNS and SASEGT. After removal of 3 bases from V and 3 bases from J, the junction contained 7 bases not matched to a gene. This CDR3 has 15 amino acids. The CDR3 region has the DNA TGTGCCAGCAGTGAGTGGGCCGACAGGGACTATGGCTACACCTTC. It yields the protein CASSEWADRDYGYTF.

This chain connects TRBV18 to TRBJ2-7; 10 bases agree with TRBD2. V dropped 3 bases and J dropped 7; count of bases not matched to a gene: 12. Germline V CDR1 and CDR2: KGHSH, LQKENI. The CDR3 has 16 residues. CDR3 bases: TGTGCCAGCTCACCCTGGGATCTAGCGGGAGTTAAAGAGCAGTACTTC. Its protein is CASSPWDLAGVKEQYF.

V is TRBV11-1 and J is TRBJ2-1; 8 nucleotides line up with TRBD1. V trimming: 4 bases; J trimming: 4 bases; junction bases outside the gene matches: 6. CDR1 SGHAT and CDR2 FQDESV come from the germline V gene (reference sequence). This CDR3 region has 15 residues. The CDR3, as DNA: TGTGCCAGCAGCTACCGGGACAGGCAATACAATGAGCAGTTCTTC. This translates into CASSYRDRQYNEQFF.

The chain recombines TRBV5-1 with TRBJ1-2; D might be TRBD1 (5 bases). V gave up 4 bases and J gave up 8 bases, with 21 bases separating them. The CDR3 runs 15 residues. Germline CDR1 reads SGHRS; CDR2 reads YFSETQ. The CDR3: CASSPLQAMAAGYTF. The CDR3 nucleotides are TGCGCCAGCAGCCCGCTACAGGCTATGGCGGCGGGCTACACCTTC.